Shown below are 21 T cell receptor beta chains from a single sample sequenced in a study of cytomegalovirus exposure and HLA in healthy donors. Use of 60 Vbeta and 13 Jbeta primers characterized the PCR. Sequencing used immunoSEQ multiplex PCR; TCRdb keeps in-frame clones, though not all of them. The sample shows about 160,000 clones, approximately 78% of them seen only once. The specimen was PBMCs. These receptors all stem from a woman in her twenties or thirties in good health and CMV-seropositive.

The rearrangement joins TRBV10-3 to TRBJ2-7; 9 positions agree with TRBD1. The V gene end was trimmed by 4 bases and the J gene end by 3 bases; junction bases not matched to a gene: 4. The CDR3 length is 14 residues. Germline loops: CDR1 ENHRY, CDR2 SYGVKD. DNA of the CDR3: TGTGCCATCAGTGGGGGACAGGGCGGCTACGAGCAGTACTTC. It encodes CAISGGQGGYEQYF.

The CDR3 loop is CASRHPGTDSPLHF. The CDR3 nucleotides are TGTGCCAGCCGCCATCCGGGTACCGATTCACCCCTCCACTTT. The chain is built from TRBV5-6 and TRBJ1-6; the D is unclear. Trimming took off 7 bases at V and 8 bases at J, with 16 bases between the two ends. CDR3 length equals 14 residues. Germline CDR1 reads SGHDT; CDR2 reads YYEEEE.

This clone was seen a single time. The chain links TRBV5-1 to TRBJ1-1; D perhaps matches TRBD1 (5 bases). Per the germline V gene, CDR1 is SGHRS and CDR2 is YFSETQ. V was pared by 5 bases and J by 5 bases, with 16 bases between. CDR3 length: 14 residues. Here the CDR3 DNA reads TGCGCCAGCAGTACCGGCGGGGGACCTACTGAAGCTTTCTTT. Its translation: CASSTGGGPTEAFF.

This chain joins TRBV28 and TRBJ1-5; D gene ambiguous. This CDR3 comprises 13 residues. Trimming left V 5 bases short and J 3 bases short, with 8 bases between. Germline V gives CDR1 MDHEN, CDR2 SYDVKM. CDR3 sequence (DNA): TGTGCCAGCAGTCCCCAGATCAATCAGCCCCAGCATTTT. Residues: CASSPQINQPQHF. The whole variable domain, remainder taken from reference TRBV28 and TRBJ1-5, is DVKVTQSSRYLVKRTGEKVFLECVQDMDHENMFWYRQDPGLGLRLIYFSYDVKMKEKGDIPEGYSVSREKKERFSLILESASTNQTSMYLCASSPQINQPQHFGDGTRLSIL.

V usage is TRBV19 and J usage is TRBJ1-2; 7 nucleotides align to TRBD1. The CDR3 has 12 amino acids. Germline CDR1 LNHDA, CDR2 SQIVND (reference sequence). V lost 11 bases to trimming and J lost 4 bases; unmatched junction nucleotides: 7. This CDR3 is CAALGGLYGYTF. Written as DNA, the CDR3 is TGTGCCGCCCTAGGGGGCCTCTATGGCTACACCTTC. The full variable domain, rest sourced from reference TRBV19 and TRBJ1-2, is DGGITQSPKYLFRKEGQNVTLSCEQNLNHDAMYWYRQDPGQGLRLIYYSQIVNDFQKGDIAEGYSVSREKKESFPLTVTSAQKNPTAFYLCAALGGLYGYTFGSGTRLTVV.

This chain links TRBV30 with TRBJ2-5; 7 bases match TRBD2. This CDR3 spans 18 amino acids. The germline V gene has CDR1 GTSNPN and CDR2 SVGIG (reference sequence). The ends lost 1 base at V and 0 bases at J; junction bases unmatched: 14. In DNA form, the CDR3 reads TGTGCCTGGAGTGACCCCTTTACTAGCGAATTGTACCAAGAGACCCAGTACTTC. The encoded protein is CAWSDPFTSELYQETQYF.

The chain links TRBV28 to TRBJ1-2; 7 bases fit TRBD1. Looked up from germline, CDR1 is MDHEN and CDR2 is SYDVKM. The CDR3 consists of 15 residues. With V trimmed by 5 bases and J by 4 bases, 10 bases remained unmatched. CDR3 nucleotide sequence: TGTGCCAGCAGTACACTAGGGGGCCCCTTCTATGGCTACACCTTC. Translated, it gives CASSTLGGPFYGYTF.

J is TRBJ1-2 and V is TRBV5-1, with TRBD1 identical over 7 bases. CDR1 SGHRS and CDR2 YFSETQ come from the germline V gene. The V and J ends lost 4 bases and 6 bases, in that order; junction bases with no gene match: 12. This CDR3 contains 15 residues. The CDR3, as DNA: TGCGCCAGCAGCCTTTCGATGTTTACAGGGGATGGCTACACCTTC. Encoded protein: CASSLSMFTGDGYTF.

The chain combines TRBV10-3 with TRBJ1-1, with a weak D call TRBD1 (6 bases). Trimming removed 4 bases from V and 1 base from J, with 13 bases in between. The CDR3 sequence is 15 residues long. Per germline, CDR1 ENHRY and CDR2 SYGVKD. Here the CDR3 DNA reads TGTGCCATCAGTGTTCCGAAAGGGGGGAACACTGAAGCTTTCTTT. Translated, it gives CAISVPKGGNTEAFF.

The chain is built from TRBV6-6 and TRBJ2-5, with 7 bases identical to TRBD1. The DNA end is a closer match to TRBJ2-7, so the J assignment may be wrong. The germline V gene has CDR1 MNHNY and CDR2 SVGAGI (reference sequence). The CDR3 is 16 amino acids. CDR3 sequence: CASSYSYRGPTYEQYF. CDR3 DNA: TGTGCCAGCAGTTACTCTTACAGGGGACCAACCTACGAGCAGTACTTC.

There are a few counts of this clone. This rearrangement joins TRBV5-5 to TRBJ1-1; 7 nucleotides match TRBD1. The V segment lost 1 base and the J segment 1 base; nucleotides outside the gene matches: 7. The germline V gene has CDR1 SGHKS and CDR2 YYEKEE (reference sequence). The CDR3 runs to 16 residues. CDR3 DNA sequence: TGTGCCAGCAGCTTGAAAACAGGGGTTGGGAACACTGAAGCTTTCTTT. Protein sequence: CASSLKTGVGNTEAFF.

This clone was detected a few times. The rearrangement joins TRBV7-7 to TRBJ2-5, with D possibly matching TRBD1 (6 bases). The germline V gene has CDR1 SSHAT and CDR2 FNYEAQ (reference sequence). Trimming took off 1 base at V and 2 bases at J, with 14 bases between the two ends. The CDR3 loop spans 16 amino acids. The CDR3 protein is CASSLGGFRGQETQYF. CDR3 nucleotides: TGTGCCAGCAGCTTAGGAGGCTTCAGGGGACAAGAGACCCAGTACTTC.

The chain is built from TRBV19 and TRBJ1-1; tentatively, D is TRBD1 (5 bases). The CDR3 extends over 12 amino acids. Germline V lookup: CDR1 LNHDA, CDR2 SQIVND (reference sequence). V shed 7 bases and J shed 2 bases, with 8 bases lying between them. As DNA, the CDR3 is TGTGCCAGTAAGGGACTCAACACTGAAGCTTTCTTT. Protein: CASKGLNTEAFF.

J is TRBJ1-6 and V is TRBV5-4; TRBD1 agrees at 8 bases. After removal of 4 bases from V and 8 bases from J, the junction contained 5 bases not matched to a gene. Germline CDR1 reads SGHNT; CDR2 reads YYREEE (reference sequence). The CDR3 contains 14 residues. Here the CDR3 reads CASSNDRGDSPLHF. In nucleotides, the CDR3 is TGTGCCAGCAGCAACGACAGGGGCGATTCACCCCTCCACTTT.

This clone was seen once. The rearrangement links TRBV4-2 to TRBJ2-7; TRBD1 aligns across 7 bases. The CDR3 has 15 residues. The V gene's germline CDR1 is LGHNA and CDR2 YNFKEQ. The junction had 3 bases not matched to a gene; V was cut back by 1 base and J by 0 bases. The CDR3 DNA reads as TGTGCCAGCAGCCAAGGGGGACAGCCCTCCTACGAGCAGTACTTC. Residues: CASSQGGQPSYEQYF.

Turning to this clone: The same CDR3 can be traced to other DNA sequences in this sample. This chain uses TRBV9 with TRBJ2-3; D not resolved. CDR3 length: 12 amino acids. Per germline, CDR1 SGDLS and CDR2 YYNGEE. V was pared by 0 bases and J by 6 bases, with 5 bases between. In DNA, the CDR3 is TGTGCCAGCAGCGTAGCTACGGATACGCAGTATTTT. The encoded protein is CASSVATDTQYF.

The J gene is TRBJ2-7, the V gene TRBV5-4, with D perhaps matching TRBD1 (5 bases). CDR1 and CDR2 from the germline V gene are SGHNT and YYREEE (reference sequence). The V gene lost 10 bases and the J gene lost 0 bases, with 11 bases spanning the gap. The CDR3 has 12 amino acids. The CDR3 DNA reads as TGTGCCGGATACAGGAGCTCCTACGAGCAGTACTTC. This sequence encodes CAGYRSSYEQYF.

CDR3 amino acids: CASRAYGQAYNEQFF. Here the CDR3 DNA reads TGTGCCAGCAGAGCATACGGACAGGCCTACAATGAGCAGTTCTTC. The J gene is TRBJ2-1, the V gene TRBV6-1, with 7 nucleotides matching TRBD1. Germline CDR1 MNHNS, CDR2 SASEGT. The V and J ends lost 6 bases and 2 bases, in that order; junction bases with no gene match: 7. The CDR3 is 15 residues long.

The chain recombines TRBV10-3 with TRBJ2-3; a possible D gene is TRBD1 (5 bases). V lost 10 bases and J 3 bases, leaving 17 bases between the germline ends. Germline CDR1 ENHRY, CDR2 SYGVKD. The CDR3 totals 14 residues. The CDR3 region is CATQDKSGTDTQYF. The CDR3 nucleotides read TGTGCCACCCAGGACAAGTCTGGGACAGATACGCAGTATTTT.

V usage is TRBV7-2 and J usage is TRBJ2-3; TRBD2 might be the D (5 bases). The CDR3 sequence is 15 residues long. Looked up from germline, CDR1 is SGHTA and CDR2 is FQGNSA. V lost 1 base to trimming and J lost 5 bases, with 13 bases between them. CDR3 nucleotide sequence: TGTGCCAGCAGCTTAGGGGCAGTGCGGGTAGATACGCAGTATTTT. Protein: CASSLGAVRVDTQYF.

The J gene is TRBJ2-3, the V gene TRBV7-8, with 8 bases fitting TRBD2. CDR1 is SGHVS and CDR2 is FQNEAQ in the germline V gene. Trimming took 4 bases from V and 0 from J; bases not matched to a gene: 9. This CDR3 has 17 residues. CDR3 nucleotides: TGTGCCAGCAGCTGGGGCGGGGGGTCTTCTAGCACAGATACGCAGTATTTT. It translates to CASSWGGGSSSTDTQYF.